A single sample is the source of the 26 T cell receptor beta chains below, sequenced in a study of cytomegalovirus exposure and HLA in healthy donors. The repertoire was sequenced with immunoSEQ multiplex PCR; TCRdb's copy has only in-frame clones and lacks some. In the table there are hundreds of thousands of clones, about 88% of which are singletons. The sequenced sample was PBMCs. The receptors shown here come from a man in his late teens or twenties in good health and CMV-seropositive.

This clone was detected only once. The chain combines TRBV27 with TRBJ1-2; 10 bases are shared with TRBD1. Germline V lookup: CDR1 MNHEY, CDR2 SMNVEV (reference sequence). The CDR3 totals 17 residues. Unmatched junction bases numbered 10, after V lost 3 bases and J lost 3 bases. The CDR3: CASSFIPRTGGDYGYTF. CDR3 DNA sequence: TGTGCCAGCAGTTTTATTCCCCGGACAGGGGGAGACTATGGCTACACCTTC.

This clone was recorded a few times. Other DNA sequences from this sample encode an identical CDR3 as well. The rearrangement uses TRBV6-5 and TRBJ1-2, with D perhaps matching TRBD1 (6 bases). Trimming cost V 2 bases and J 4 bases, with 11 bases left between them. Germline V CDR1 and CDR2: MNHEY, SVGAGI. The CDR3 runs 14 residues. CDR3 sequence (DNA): TGTGCCAGCAGTTACGGGGGACAACCCTATGGCTACACCTTC. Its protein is CASSYGGQPYGYTF.

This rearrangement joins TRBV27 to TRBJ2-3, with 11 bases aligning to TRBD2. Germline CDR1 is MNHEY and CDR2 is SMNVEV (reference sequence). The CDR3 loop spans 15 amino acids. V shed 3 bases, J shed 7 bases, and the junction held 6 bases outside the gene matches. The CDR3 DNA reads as TGTGCCAGCAGTTTGAGGCTAGCGGGAGGATATACGCAGTATTTT. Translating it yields CASSLRLAGGYTQYF.

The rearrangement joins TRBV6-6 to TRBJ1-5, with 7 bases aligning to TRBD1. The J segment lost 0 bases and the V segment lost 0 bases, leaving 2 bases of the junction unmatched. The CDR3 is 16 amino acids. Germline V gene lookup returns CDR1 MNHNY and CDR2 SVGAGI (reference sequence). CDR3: CASSYSGQVSNQPQHF. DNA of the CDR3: TGTGCCAGCAGTTACTCTGGACAGGTTAGCAATCAGCCCCAGCATTTT.

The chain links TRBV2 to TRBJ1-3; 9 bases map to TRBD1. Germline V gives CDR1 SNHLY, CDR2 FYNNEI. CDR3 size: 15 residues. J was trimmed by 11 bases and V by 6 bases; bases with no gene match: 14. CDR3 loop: CASSITSGQGIAIYF. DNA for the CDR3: TGTGCCAGCAGCATCACTTCGGGACAGGGTATAGCCATATATTTT.

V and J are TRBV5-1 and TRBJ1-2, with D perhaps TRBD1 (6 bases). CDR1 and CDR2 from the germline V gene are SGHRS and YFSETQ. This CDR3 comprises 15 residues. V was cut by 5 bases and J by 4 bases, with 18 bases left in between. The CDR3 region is CASRQGPDTSYGYTF. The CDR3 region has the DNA TGCGCCAGCAGACAGGGACCGGACACATCCTATGGCTACACCTTC.

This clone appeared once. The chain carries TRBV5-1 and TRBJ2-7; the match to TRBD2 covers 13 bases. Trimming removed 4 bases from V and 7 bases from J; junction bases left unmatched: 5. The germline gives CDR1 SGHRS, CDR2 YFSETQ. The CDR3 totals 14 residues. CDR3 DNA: TGCGCCAGCAGCGAACTAGCGGGAGGGCGAGAGCAGTACTTC. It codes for CASSELAGGREQYF.

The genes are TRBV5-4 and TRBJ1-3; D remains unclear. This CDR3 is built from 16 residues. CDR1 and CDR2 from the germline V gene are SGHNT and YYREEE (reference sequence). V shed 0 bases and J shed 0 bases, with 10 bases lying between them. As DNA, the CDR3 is TGTGCCAGCAGCTTGGGTCTCGGAAGCTCTGGAAACACCATATATTTT. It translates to CASSLGLGSSGNTIYF.

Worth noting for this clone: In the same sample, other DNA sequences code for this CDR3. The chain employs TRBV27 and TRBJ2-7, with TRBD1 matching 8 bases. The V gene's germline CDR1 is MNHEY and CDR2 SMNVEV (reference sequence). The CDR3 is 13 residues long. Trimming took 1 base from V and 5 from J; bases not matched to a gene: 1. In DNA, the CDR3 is TGTGCCAGCAGTTTATTGACAGGGGACGAGCAGTACTTC. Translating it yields CASSLLTGDEQYF.

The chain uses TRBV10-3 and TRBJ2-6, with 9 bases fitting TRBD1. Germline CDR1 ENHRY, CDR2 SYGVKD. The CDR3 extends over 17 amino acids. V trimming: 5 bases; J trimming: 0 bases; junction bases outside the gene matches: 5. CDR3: CAISPGQGSSGANVLTF. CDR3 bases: TGTGCCATCAGTCCGGGACAGGGATCCTCTGGGGCCAACGTCCTGACTTTC.

The CDR3 DNA reads TGTGCTAGTGGTTTGGCGGGTTCCCTGAACACTGAAGCTTTCTTT. Its translation: CASGLAGSLNTEAFF. The rearrangement links TRBV12-5 to TRBJ1-1; D gene uncertain. The CDR3 is 15 residues long. Germline CDR1 is LGHNT and CDR2 is FRNRAP. V lost 1 base to trimming and J lost 0 bases, with 9 bases between them.

CDR3 bases: TGCAGCGTTGAATCGGCGGGAGGCAATGAGCAGTTCTTC. This codes for CSVESAGGNEQFF. The V call is TRBV29-1, the J call TRBJ2-1; 8 bases line up with TRBD2. Trimming at V came to 2 bases and at J to 6 bases, leaving 3 bases not matched to a gene. CDR1 is SQVTM, CDR2 ANQGSEA, per germline. The CDR3 loop spans 13 amino acids.

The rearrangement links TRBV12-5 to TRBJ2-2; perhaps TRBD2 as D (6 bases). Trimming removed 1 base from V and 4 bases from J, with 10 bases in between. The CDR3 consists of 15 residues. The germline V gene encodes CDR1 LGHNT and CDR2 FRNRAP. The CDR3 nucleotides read TGTGCTAGTGGTTTGGAGGGAGCGGGCACCGGGGAGCTGTTTTTT. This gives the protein CASGLEGAGTGELFF.

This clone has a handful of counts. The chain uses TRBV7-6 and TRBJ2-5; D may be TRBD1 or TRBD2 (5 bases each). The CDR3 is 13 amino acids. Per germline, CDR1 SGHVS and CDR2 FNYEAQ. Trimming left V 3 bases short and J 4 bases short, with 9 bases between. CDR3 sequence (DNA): TGTGCCAGCAGCTTGAGGGGAATAGAGACCCAGTACTTC. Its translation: CASSLRGIETQYF.

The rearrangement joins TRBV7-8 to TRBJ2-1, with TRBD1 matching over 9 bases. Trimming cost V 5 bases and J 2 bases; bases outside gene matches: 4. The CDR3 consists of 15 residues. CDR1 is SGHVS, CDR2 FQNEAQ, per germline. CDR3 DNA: TGTGCCAGCAGCCGAACAGGGGGCCCCTACAATGAGCAGTTCTTC. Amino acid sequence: CASSRTGGPYNEQFF.

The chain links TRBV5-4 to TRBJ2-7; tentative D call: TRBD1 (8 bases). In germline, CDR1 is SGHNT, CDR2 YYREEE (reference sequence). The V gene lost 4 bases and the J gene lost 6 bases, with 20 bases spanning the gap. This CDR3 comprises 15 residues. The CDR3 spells CASSGGAGGATEQYF. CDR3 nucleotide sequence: TGTGCCAGCAGCGGGGGGGCAGGGGGCGCGACCGAGCAGTACTTC.

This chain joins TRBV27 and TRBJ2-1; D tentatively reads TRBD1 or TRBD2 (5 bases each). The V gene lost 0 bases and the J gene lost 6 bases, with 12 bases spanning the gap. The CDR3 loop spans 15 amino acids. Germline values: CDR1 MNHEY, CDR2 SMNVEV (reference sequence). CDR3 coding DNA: TGTGCCAGCAGTTTATCCCGGGACCTGACCAATGAGCAGTTCTTC. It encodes CASSLSRDLTNEQFF.

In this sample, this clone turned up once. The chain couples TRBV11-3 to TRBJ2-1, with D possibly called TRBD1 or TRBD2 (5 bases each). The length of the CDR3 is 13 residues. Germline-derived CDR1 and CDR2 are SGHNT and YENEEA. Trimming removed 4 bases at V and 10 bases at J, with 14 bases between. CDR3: CASSSTGTTEQFF. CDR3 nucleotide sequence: TGTGCCAGCAGCTCCACCGGGACCACCGAGCAGTTCTTC.

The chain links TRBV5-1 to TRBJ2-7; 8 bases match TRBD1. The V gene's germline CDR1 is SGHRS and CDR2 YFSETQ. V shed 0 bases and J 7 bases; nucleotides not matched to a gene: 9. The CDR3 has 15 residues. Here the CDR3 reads CASSLDPGGAGEQYF. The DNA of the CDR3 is TGCGCCAGCAGCTTGGATCCAGGGGGCGCGGGGGAGCAGTACTTC.

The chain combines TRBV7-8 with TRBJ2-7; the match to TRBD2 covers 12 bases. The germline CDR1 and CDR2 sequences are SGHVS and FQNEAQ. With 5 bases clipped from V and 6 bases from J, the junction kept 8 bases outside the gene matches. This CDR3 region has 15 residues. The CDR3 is CASSPGLAGIGEQYF. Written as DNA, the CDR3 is TGTGCCAGCAGCCCAGGACTAGCGGGAATCGGCGAGCAGTACTTC. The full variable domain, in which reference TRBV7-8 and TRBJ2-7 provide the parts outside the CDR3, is GAGVSQSPRYKVAKRGQDVALRCDPISGHVSLFWYQQALGQGPEFLTYFQNEAQLDKSGLPSDRFFAERPEGSVSTLKIQRTQQEDSAVYLCASSPGLAGIGEQYFGPGTRLTVT.

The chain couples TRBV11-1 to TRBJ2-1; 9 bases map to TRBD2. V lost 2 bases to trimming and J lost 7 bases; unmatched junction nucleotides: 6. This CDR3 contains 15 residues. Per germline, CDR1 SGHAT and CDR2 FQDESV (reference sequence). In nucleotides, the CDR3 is TGTGCCAGCAGCTTAAGGACTAGCGAGTATAATGAGCAGTTCTTC. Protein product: CASSLRTSEYNEQFF.

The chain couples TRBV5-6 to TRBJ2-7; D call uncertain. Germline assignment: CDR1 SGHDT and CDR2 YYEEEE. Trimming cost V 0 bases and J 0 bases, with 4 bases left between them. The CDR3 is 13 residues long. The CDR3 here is CASSLALSYEQYF. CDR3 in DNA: TGTGCCAGCAGCTTGGCCCTCTCCTACGAGCAGTACTTC.

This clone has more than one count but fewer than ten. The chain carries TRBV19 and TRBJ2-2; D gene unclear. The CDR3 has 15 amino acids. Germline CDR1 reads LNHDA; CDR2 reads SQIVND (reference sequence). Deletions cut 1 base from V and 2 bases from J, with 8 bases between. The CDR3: CASSIVAGNTGELFF. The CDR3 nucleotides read TGTGCCAGTAGTATAGTCGCAGGTAACACCGGGGAGCTGTTTTTT. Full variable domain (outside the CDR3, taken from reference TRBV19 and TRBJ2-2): DGGITQSPKYLFRKEGQNVTLSCEQNLNHDAMYWYRQDPGQGLRLIYYSQIVNDFQKGDIAEGYSVSREKKESFPLTVTSAQKNPTAFYLCASSIVAGNTGELFFGEGSRLTVL.

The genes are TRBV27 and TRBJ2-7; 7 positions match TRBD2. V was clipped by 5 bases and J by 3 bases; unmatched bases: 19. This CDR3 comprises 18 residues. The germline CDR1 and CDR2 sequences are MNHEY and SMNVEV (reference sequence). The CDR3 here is CASSVLPPGGEHFYEQYF. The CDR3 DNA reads TGTGCCAGCAGTGTCCTCCCGCCTGGGGGGGAACACTTCTACGAGCAGTACTTC.

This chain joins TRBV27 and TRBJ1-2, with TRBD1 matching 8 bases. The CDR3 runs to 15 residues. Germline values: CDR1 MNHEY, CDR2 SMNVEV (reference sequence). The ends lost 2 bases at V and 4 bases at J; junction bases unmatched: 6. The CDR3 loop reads CASSLRQGLIYGYTF. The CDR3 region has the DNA TGTGCCAGCAGTTTAAGACAGGGGTTAATCTATGGCTACACCTTC.

The CDR3 reads CASRRGESYEQYF. The CDR3 DNA reads TGTGCCAGCAGGAGGGGGGAATCCTACGAGCAGTACTTC. The V gene is TRBV27, the J gene TRBJ2-7; perhaps D is TRBD1 or TRBD2 (6 bases each). V dropped 6 bases and J dropped 1 base, with 10 bases sitting between them. This CDR3 is built from 13 residues. Looked up from germline, CDR1 is MNHEY and CDR2 is SMNVEV (reference sequence).